This paragraph covers one T cell receptor (beta chain) sequence. Antigen specificity is unknown. Trimming took 5 bases from V and 4 from J, leaving 11 bases between them. CDR3 length: 13 residues. CDR1 is SGHTA and CDR2 is FQGNSA in the germline V gene. This entry is derived from a study of cytomegalovirus exposure and HLA in healthy donors. Study-level findings and limits: When a later analysis compared HLA-associated TCR beta chains with equally common others, the HLA-associated chains turned out to be more clonally expanded and to have lower generation probabilities. In vitro confirmation showed a few CMV-associated chains to be CMV antigen specific. Reported performance of the classifier showed diagnosis of cytomegalovirus status with high specificity and sensitivity. Per a prior analysis, the majority of TCR beta V segments were productive roughly 90% or roughly 30% of the time.

Researchers ran the PCR with 60 Vbeta and 13 Jbeta primers. Profiled with immunoSEQ multiplex PCR; TCRdb holds only in-frame clones, not every one. The sample lists about 120,000 clones, more than 65% occurring once. The sequencing sample was made of PBMCs. The receptor's source is a man aged 40-50 years in good health and CMV-seropositive. The genes are TRBV7-2 and TRBJ1-1; D gene uncertain. The CDR3: CASSQSVGTEAFF. Here the CDR3 DNA reads TGTGCCAGCAGCCAGAGCGTAGGCACTGAAGCTTTCTTT.